The 5 T cell receptor beta chains below come from one sample, sequenced in a study of beta chain features in type 1 diabetes. The investigators reverse transcribed all of the isolated RNA, so they sequenced expressed TCRB transcripts. Using immunoSEQ multiplex PCR, the repertoire was profiled, and TCRdb retains in-frame clones only, with some absent. The sample records about 190,000 clones, approximately 8.4% being singletons. What these receptors recognize is not known. Study findings and constraints: Significant though moderate, a shortening of TCRB CDR3s appeared in all four CD4+ subsets of Type 1 diabetes patients.

The sample taken for sequencing was central memory CD4+ T cells from blood. The receptors come from a man between 18 and 29 years old with type 1 diabetes.

This clone was seen a few times. V usage is TRBV4-3 and J usage is TRBJ2-7; possibly TRBD2 for D (6 bases). The V end lost 3 bases, the J end lost 3 bases, and 21 bases lay between the germline ends. The length of the CDR3 is 17 residues. The V gene's germline CDR1 is LGHNA and CDR2 YSLEER. The CDR3 DNA reads as TGCGCCAGCAGCCAGGGCACGAGGGCGACGGGGGTCTACGAGCAGTACTTC. Protein product: CASSQGTRATGVYEQYF.

Ten or more counts support this clone. This chain links TRBV4-3 with TRBJ2-2; 7 bases fit TRBD1. Germline CDR1 and CDR2: LGHNA and YSLEER. The CDR3 spans 14 residues. V was pared by 4 bases and J by 5 bases, with 4 bases of the junction left unmatched. This chain's CDR3 is CASSRQGGTGELFF. As DNA, the CDR3 is TGCGCCAGCAGCCGACAGGGCGGGACCGGGGAGCTGTTTTTT.

V and J are TRBV11-2 and TRBJ2-3; TRBD2 matches at 9 bases. CDR1 and CDR2 from the germline V gene are SGHAT and FQNNGV. The CDR3 totals 18 residues. V gave up 4 bases and J gave up 5 bases; unmatched junction bases: 16. Here the CDR3 reads CASSSVAGGLAGLDTQYF. CDR3 nucleotides: TGTGCCAGCAGCTCGGTGGCGGGGGGGCTCGCAGGTCTAGATACGCAGTATTTT.

The chain links TRBV7-2 to TRBJ1-1, with 7 bases identical to TRBD1. The CDR3 totals 13 residues. CDR1 SGHTA and CDR2 FQGNSA come from the germline V gene. The J segment lost 11 bases and the V segment lost 5 bases, leaving 11 bases of the junction unmatched. CDR3 in amino acids: CASSQTGLRWAFF. CDR3 DNA: TGTGCCAGCAGCCAGACAGGGCTCCGGTGGGCTTTCTTT.

This clone was seen repeatedly, ten times or more. This sequence joins TRBV23-1 and TRBJ1-5; D not resolved. TRBV23-1 is known as an ORF, though its function is uncertain. This CDR3 is 16 amino acids long. Trimming shortened V by 0 bases and J by 5 bases, and 14 bases separated the two germline ends. The CDR3 nucleotides are TGCGCCAGCAGTCAATCGTTTGGTAGGCAGGATCAGCCCCAGCATTTT. Translated, it gives CASSQSFGRQDQPQHF.